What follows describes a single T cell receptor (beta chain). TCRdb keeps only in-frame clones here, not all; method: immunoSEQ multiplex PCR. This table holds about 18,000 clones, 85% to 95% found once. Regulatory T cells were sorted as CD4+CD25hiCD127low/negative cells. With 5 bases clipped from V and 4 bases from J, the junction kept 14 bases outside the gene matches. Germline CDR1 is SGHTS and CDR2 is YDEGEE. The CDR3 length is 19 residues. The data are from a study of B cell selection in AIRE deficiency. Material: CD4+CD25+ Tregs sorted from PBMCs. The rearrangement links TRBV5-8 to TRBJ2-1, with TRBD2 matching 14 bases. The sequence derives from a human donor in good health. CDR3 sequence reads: CASRVQGLGLAGDYNEQFF. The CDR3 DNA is TGTGCCAGCAGAGTCCAGGGTCTGGGACTAGCGGGAGATTACAATGAGCAGTTCTTC.